Below are 27 T cell receptor beta chains sequenced from a single sample in a study of blood T cells in healthy people across ages. It was with a sample-barcoded 5' primer and a J-beta primer mix that a second PCR of roughly 7 to 12 cycles was run. TCRdb redid the calling of the 5' RACE reads with MiXCR, one entry per CDR3 protein. The repertoire holds 1.8 million or so distinct CDR3 sequences, with 39% as singletons. Material: blood. These receptors came from a human donor in good health.

This clonotype appeared a few times. The chain has TRBV12-3 or TRBV12-4 and TRBJ1-2; no reliable D call. CDR3 length: 14 residues. Trimming stripped 3 bases from V and 4 bases from J, with 12 bases between. The CDR3 loop reads CASSLNSLFYGYTF. The CDR3 DNA is TGTGCCAGCAGTTTGAACAGTCTATTCTATGGCTACACCTTC.

This clonotype occurred a few times. The CDR3 region is CSARGSLAEAFF. CDR3 DNA: TGCAGTGCTAGGGGATCTCTAGCTGAAGCTTTCTTT. V gene TRBV20-1 combines with J gene TRBJ1-1; D is uncertain. V was cut by 3 bases and J by 6 bases, with 11 bases left in between. This CDR3 has 12 amino acids. Germline V gene sequence: CDR1 DFQATT, CDR2 SNEGSKA (reference sequence).

J is TRBJ2-7 and V is TRBV5-1, with D maybe TRBD1 (6 bases). The CDR3 runs 15 residues. The V and J ends lost 3 bases and 0 bases respectively, with 13 bases between them. Germline-derived CDR1 and CDR2 are SGHRS and YFSETQ. CDR3 protein: CASSSNTGSSYEQYF. In DNA form, the CDR3 reads TGCGCCAGCAGCTCCAACACAGGGAGCTCCTACGAGCAGTACTTC.

This clonotype was observed a handful of times. The CDR3 reads CASSQLREYNEQFF. As DNA, the CDR3 is TGCGCCAGCAGCCAACTACGGGAGTACAATGAGCAGTTCTTC. V is TRBV4-3 and J is TRBJ2-1; D is possibly TRBD2 (6 bases). The CDR3 is 14 amino acids. The ends were cut back, 2 bases at V and 4 bases at J, with 9 bases in the middle. Germline values: CDR1 LGHNA, CDR2 YSLEER.

The chain combines TRBV27 with TRBJ1-2, with 11 bases fitting TRBD1. This CDR3 has 17 residues. Trimming at V came to 7 bases and at J to 0 bases, leaving 10 bases not matched to a gene. Germline CDR1 reads MNHEY; CDR2 reads SMNVEV (reference sequence). The CDR3 nucleotides read TGTGCCAGCAATACAGGACAGGGGGCGATTTCTAACTATGGCTACACCTTC. Encoded protein: CASNTGQGAISNYGYTF.

This clonotype was counted between two and nine times. V and J are TRBV5-1 and TRBJ1-6; D not resolved. The CDR3 contains 14 residues. Trimming removed 4 bases from V and 7 bases from J, with 12 bases in between. The germline CDR1 and CDR2 sequences are SGHRS and YFSETQ. CDR3 coding DNA: TGCGCCAGCAGCACTCGGACGGAGAATTCACCCCTCCACTTT. As protein: CASSTRTENSPLHF.

This clonotype showed up just a few times. This rearrangement joins TRBV12-3 or TRBV12-4 to TRBJ1-2; 7 bases fit TRBD1. The CDR3 has 14 residues. The V gene end was trimmed by 5 bases and the J gene end by 6 bases; junction bases not matched to a gene: 9. This chain's CDR3 is CASSTLQGRDGYTF. The DNA of the CDR3 is TGTGCCAGCAGTACACTACAGGGGAGGGATGGCTACACCTTC.

This clonotype was observed once. V is TRBV7-3 and J is TRBJ2-2, with D unresolved. Germline values: CDR1 SGHTA, CDR2 FQGTGA. V shed 5 bases and J shed 0 bases, with 7 bases lying between them. CDR3 length equals 14 residues. The CDR3 sequence is CASSHEPNTGELFF. CDR3 nucleotides: TGTGCCAGCAGCCATGAACCGAACACCGGGGAGCTGTTTTTT.

The chain has TRBV2 and TRBJ2-2; TRBD2 matches 9 bases. The V gene's germline CDR1 is SNHLY and CDR2 FYNNEI. J gave up 0 bases and V 7 bases, and 6 bases lay outside the gene matches. The CDR3 sequence is 16 residues long. The DNA of the CDR3 is TGTGCCAGCAATCGCGGGGGGGCGGCGAACACCGGGGAGCTGTTTTTT. Its protein product is CASNRGGAANTGELFF. Supplemented by reference TRBV2 and TRBJ2-2, the full variable domain reads EPEVTQTPSHQVTQMGQEVILRCVPISNHLYFYWYRQILGQKVEFLVSFYNNEISEKSEIFDDQFSVERPDGSNFTLKIRSTKLEDSAMYFCASNRGGAANTGELFFGEGSRLTVL.

The chain joins TRBV5-1 to TRBJ1-4; the D is unclear. Germline-derived CDR1 and CDR2 are SGHRS and YFSETQ. V was pared by 7 bases and J by 5 bases, with 21 bases between. This CDR3 is 16 amino acids long. CDR3 nucleotides: TGCGCCAGCGGCCTGTACCGACGTGGTGGGAATGAAAAACTGTTTTTT. Residues: CASGLYRRGGNEKLFF.

V and J are TRBV4-1 and TRBJ2-1; D is unresolved. This CDR3 is 15 amino acids long. V gave up 0 bases and J gave up 2 bases, with 8 bases separating them. CDR1 and CDR2 (germline): MGHRA, YSYEKL. The CDR3 DNA reads TGCGCCAGCAGCCAAGATCATGGGGCCTACAATGAGCAGTTCTTC. This encodes CASSQDHGAYNEQFF.

The chain couples TRBV28 to TRBJ2-7; 11 nucleotides match TRBD1. The CDR3 has 14 residues. The J segment lost 7 bases and the V segment lost 5 bases, leaving 7 bases of the junction unmatched. Germline V CDR1 and CDR2: MDHEN, SYDVKM. The CDR3 here is CASSKGQGAWEQYF. The CDR3 DNA follows: TGTGCCAGCAGTAAAGGACAGGGGGCTTGGGAGCAGTACTTC.

In this sample, this clonotype turned up a few times. The chain is built from TRBV20-1 and TRBJ2-3; a possible D gene is TRBD1 (5 bases). The CDR3 totals 14 residues. CDR1 and CDR2 from the germline V gene are DFQATT and SNEGSKA (reference sequence). V was pared by 0 bases and J by 5 bases, with 12 bases between. CDR3: CSARDPPGQDTQYF. CDR3 in DNA: TGCAGTGCTAGAGATCCGCCAGGGCAAGATACGCAGTATTTT.

This clonotype turned up a few times. V and J are TRBV13 and TRBJ1-5, with D unresolved. Trimming shortened V by 4 bases and J by 0 bases, and 10 bases separated the two germline ends. This CDR3 is 15 amino acids long. CDR1 is PRHDT, CDR2 FYEKMQ, per germline (reference sequence). The CDR3 spells CASSSGRASNQPQHF. The CDR3, as DNA: TGTGCCAGCAGCTCCGGGAGGGCTAGCAATCAGCCCCAGCATTTT.

This clonotype was counted ten times or more. V and J are TRBV7-2 and TRBJ2-1; D not certain. V shed 5 bases and J shed 9 bases, with 17 bases lying between them. Germline V gene sequence: CDR1 SGHTA, CDR2 FQGNSA. The CDR3 is 14 residues long. CDR3 region: CASSLSLIGSEQFF. DNA for the CDR3: TGTGCCAGCAGCCTGTCCCTAATCGGAAGTGAGCAGTTCTTC.

This chain links TRBV7-3 with TRBJ1-1; 9 bases agree with TRBD1. In germline, CDR1 is SGHTA, CDR2 FQGTGA. The trim removed 0 bases at V and 8 bases at J, leaving 4 bases unmatched. This CDR3 spans 14 amino acids. CDR3: CASSLTGGTGEAFF. In DNA form, the CDR3 reads TGTGCCAGCAGCTTAACTGGGGGGACAGGGGAAGCTTTCTTT.

On this clonotype: With a much larger clone just one base away, this may be a read error. V usage is TRBV7-9 and J usage is TRBJ2-1; D call uncertain. Trimming took off 6 bases at V and 4 bases at J, with 10 bases between the two ends. The CDR3 loop spans 13 amino acids. Looked up from germline, CDR1 is SEHNR and CDR2 is FQNEAQ (reference sequence). The CDR3 here is CASSFTVYNEQFF. The CDR3 region has the DNA TGTGCCAGCAGTTTCACGGTATACAATGAGCAGTTCTTC.

V gene TRBV10-3 combines with J gene TRBJ2-5; 8 positions match TRBD2. V lost 6 bases, J lost 3 bases, and 3 bases stayed unmatched. CDR1 and CDR2 from the germline V gene are ENHRY and SYGVKD. The CDR3 sequence is 13 residues long. CDR3 coding DNA: TGTGCCATCAGGACTAGCGCAGAAGAGACCCAGTACTTC. Translation gives CAIRTSAEETQYF.

The J gene is TRBJ1-2, the V gene TRBV6-2 or TRBV6-3; 7 positions agree with TRBD1. Germline CDR1 and CDR2: MNHEY and SVGEGT. After removal of 0 bases from V and 5 bases from J, the junction contained 12 bases not matched to a gene. The CDR3 consists of 17 residues. Here the CDR3 DNA reads TGTGCCAGCAGTTACTCGAACTTGAGGACAGGAGAATATGGCTACACCTTC. Translation: CASSYSNLRTGEYGYTF.

The chain combines TRBV10-3 with TRBJ2-4; the D is unclear. The end of the DNA aligns better with TRBJ2-7, so the J call may be wrong. Germline V lookup: CDR1 ENHRY, CDR2 SYGVKD. CDR3 length: 15 residues. CDR3 nucleotides: TGTGCCATCAGTGAATGGGGAAGGACCCCTTACGAGCAGTACTTC. Amino acids: CAISEWGRTPYEQYF.

This clonotype was counted between two and nine times. The chain links TRBV20-1 to TRBJ2-7; 7 bases match TRBD1. Looked up from germline, CDR1 is DFQATT and CDR2 is SNEGSKA (reference sequence). This CDR3 spans 13 amino acids. Losses at the gene ends were 3 bases for V and 4 bases for J; bases not matched to a gene: 6. The CDR3 DNA is TGCAGTGCTAGCCCGGGACAGTCTTACGAGCAGTACTTC. Protein product: CSASPGQSYEQYF.

The chain couples TRBV20-1 to TRBJ2-7, with D hard to call. This CDR3 region has 13 residues. V shed 1 base and J shed 5 bases, with 12 bases lying between them. Per germline, CDR1 DFQATT and CDR2 SNEGSKA (reference sequence). DNA for the CDR3: TGCAGTGCTAGAGGTCTAGTAAAGGACGAGCAGTACTTC. Residues: CSARGLVKDEQYF.

The chain recombines TRBV7-2 with TRBJ2-3; D is possibly TRBD1 (5 bases). The CDR3 is made up of 13 amino acids. CDR1 SGHTA and CDR2 FQGNSA come from the germline V gene. V was trimmed by 0 bases and J by 10 bases, leaving 11 bases between them. Here the CDR3 reads CASSLAGPGPQYF. As DNA, the CDR3 is TGTGCCAGCAGCTTAGCGGGGCCCGGTCCGCAGTATTTT.

This clonotype has a handful of counts. In DNA form, the CDR3 reads TGTGCCATCAGGGCTAACTATGGCTACACCTTC. It specifies CAIRANYGYTF. V gene TRBV10-3 combines with J gene TRBJ1-2; the D is unclear. Germline CDR1 is ENHRY and CDR2 is SYGVKD. Trimming left V 6 bases short and J 0 bases short, with 2 bases between. The CDR3 sequence is 11 residues long.

As to this clonotype: A read error may explain this, as a much larger clone is one base away. This chain uses TRBV6-5 with TRBJ1-1; D is unclear. The CDR3 covers 13 residues. The germline V gene has CDR1 MNHEY and CDR2 SVGAGI. Trimming removed 2 bases at V and 0 bases at J, with 4 bases between. The CDR3, as DNA: TGTGCCAGCAGTTACGACGTGAACACTGAAGCTTTCTTT. Translation: CASSYDVNTEAFF.

The chain recombines TRBV20-1 with TRBJ2-1, with 12 nucleotides matching TRBD2. V was clipped by 6 bases and J by 7 bases; unmatched bases: 7. Germline V CDR1 and CDR2: DFQATT, SNEGSKA (reference sequence). CDR3 length: 14 residues. The CDR3 DNA reads TGCAGTGCCCCCGTAACTAGCGGGGGGAATGAGCAGTTCTTC. The encoded protein is CSAPVTSGGNEQFF.

V gene TRBV20-1 combines with J gene TRBJ2-6, with D possibly matching TRBD2 (6 bases). From germline, CDR1 is DFQATT and CDR2 SNEGSKA (reference sequence). V was shortened by 1 base and J by 4 bases, with 11 bases between the two germline ends. The CDR3 consists of 15 residues. The CDR3: CSARVGSRGANVLTF. The CDR3 region has the DNA TGCAGTGCTAGAGTCGGGAGTCGAGGGGCCAACGTCCTGACTTTC.